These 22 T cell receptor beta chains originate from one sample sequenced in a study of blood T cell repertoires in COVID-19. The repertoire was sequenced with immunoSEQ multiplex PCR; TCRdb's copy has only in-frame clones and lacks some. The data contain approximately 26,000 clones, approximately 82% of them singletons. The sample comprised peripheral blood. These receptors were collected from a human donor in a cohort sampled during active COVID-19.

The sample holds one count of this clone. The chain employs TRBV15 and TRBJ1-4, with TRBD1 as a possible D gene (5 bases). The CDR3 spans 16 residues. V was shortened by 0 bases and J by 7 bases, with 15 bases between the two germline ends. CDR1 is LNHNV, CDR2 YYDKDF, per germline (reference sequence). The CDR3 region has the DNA TGTGCCACCAGCAGAGATGGCGGGGGGGGAGGTGAAAAACTGTTTTTT. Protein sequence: CATSRDGGGGGEKLFF.

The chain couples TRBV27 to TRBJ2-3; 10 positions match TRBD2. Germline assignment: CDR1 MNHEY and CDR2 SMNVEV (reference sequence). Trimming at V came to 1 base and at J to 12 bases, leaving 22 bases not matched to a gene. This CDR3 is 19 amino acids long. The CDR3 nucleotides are TGTGCCAGCAGTTTATACTCACCCTCAAGAAGGACTAGCGGACGAGACCAGTATTTT. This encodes CASSLYSPSRRTSGRDQYF.

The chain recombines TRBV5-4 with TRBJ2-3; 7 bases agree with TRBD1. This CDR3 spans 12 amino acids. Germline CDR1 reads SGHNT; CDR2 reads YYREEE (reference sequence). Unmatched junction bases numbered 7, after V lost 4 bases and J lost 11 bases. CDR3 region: CASSDDREKQYF. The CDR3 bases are TGTGCCAGCAGCGATGACAGGGAGAAGCAGTATTTT. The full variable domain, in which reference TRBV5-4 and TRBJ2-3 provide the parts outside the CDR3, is ETGVTQSPTHLIKTRGQQVTLRCSSQSGHNTVSWYQQALGQGPQFIFQYYREEENGRGNFPPRFSGLQFPNYSSELNVNALELDDSALYLCASSDDREKQYFGPGTRLTVL.

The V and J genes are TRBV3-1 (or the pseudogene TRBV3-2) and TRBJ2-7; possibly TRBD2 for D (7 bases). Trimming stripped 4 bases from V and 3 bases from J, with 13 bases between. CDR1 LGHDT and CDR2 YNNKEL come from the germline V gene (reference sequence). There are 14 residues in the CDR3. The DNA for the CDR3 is TGTGCCAGCAGCCTGAAGGGGGGGAGCTACGAGCAGTACTTC. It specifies CASSLKGGSYEQYF.

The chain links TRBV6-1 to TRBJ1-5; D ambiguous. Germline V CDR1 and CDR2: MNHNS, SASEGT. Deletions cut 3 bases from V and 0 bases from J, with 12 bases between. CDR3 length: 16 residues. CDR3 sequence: CASSETTPYSNQPQHF. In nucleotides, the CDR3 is TGTGCCAGCAGTGAGACGACACCGTATAGCAATCAGCCCCAGCATTTT.

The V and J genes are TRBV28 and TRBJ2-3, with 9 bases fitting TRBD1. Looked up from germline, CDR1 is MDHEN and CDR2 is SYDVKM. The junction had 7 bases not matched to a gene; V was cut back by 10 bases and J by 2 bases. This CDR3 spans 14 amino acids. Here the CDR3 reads CATRDRASTDTQYF. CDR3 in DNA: TGTGCCACCCGGGACAGGGCCTCCACAGATACGCAGTATTTT.

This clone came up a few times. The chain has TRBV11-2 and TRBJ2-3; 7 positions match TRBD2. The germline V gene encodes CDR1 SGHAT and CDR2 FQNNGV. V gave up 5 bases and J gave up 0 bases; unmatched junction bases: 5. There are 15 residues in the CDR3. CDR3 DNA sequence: TGTGCCAGCAGCCCATTTAGCGGGAGCACAGATACGCAGTATTTT. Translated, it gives CASSPFSGSTDTQYF.

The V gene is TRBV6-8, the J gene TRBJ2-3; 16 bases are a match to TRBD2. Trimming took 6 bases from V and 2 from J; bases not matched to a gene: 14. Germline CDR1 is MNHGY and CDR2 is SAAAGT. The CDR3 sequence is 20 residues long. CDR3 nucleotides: TGTGCCAGCAGCCAACCCAAGGCGGGACTAGCGGGAGGGGACACAGATACGCAGTATTTT. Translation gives CASSQPKAGLAGGDTDTQYF.

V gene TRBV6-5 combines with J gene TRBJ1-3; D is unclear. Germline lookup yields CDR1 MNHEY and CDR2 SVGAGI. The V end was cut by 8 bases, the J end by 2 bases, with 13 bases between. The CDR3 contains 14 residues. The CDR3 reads CASHLSITGNTIYF. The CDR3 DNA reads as TGTGCCAGCCATCTATCAATTACTGGAAACACCATATATTTT.

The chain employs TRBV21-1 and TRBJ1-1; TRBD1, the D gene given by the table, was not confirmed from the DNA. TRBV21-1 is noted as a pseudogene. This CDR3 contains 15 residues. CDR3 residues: CASSKVGQGVTEAFF. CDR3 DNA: TGTGCCAGCAGCAAAGTAGGACAGGGGGTCACTGAAGCTTTCTTT.

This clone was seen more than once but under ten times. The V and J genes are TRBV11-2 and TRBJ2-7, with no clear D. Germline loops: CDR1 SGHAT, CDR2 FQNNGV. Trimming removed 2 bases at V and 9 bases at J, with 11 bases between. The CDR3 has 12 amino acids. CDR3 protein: CASSLSRSLQYF. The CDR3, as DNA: TGTGCCAGCAGCTTATCGAGGTCTTTGCAGTACTTC.

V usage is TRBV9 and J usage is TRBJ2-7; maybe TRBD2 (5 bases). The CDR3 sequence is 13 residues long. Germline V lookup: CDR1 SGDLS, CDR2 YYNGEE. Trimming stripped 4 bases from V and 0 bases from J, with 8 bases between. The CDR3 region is CASSSRDSYEQYF. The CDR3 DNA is TGTGCCAGCAGCAGCCGGGACTCCTACGAGCAGTACTTC.

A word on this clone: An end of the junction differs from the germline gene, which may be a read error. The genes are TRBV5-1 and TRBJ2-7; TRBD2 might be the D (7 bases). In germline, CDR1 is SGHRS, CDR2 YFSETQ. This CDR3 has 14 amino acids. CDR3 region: CASSEAGHSSEQYF. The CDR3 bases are TGCGCCAGCAGCGAAGCGGGACACTCCTCCGAGCAGTACTTC.

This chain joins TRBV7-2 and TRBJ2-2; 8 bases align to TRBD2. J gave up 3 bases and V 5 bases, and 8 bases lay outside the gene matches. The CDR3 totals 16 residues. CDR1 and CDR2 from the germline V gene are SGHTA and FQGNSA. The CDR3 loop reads CASSPLYGGDTGELFF. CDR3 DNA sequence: TGTGCCAGCAGCCCCCTATACGGGGGGGACACCGGGGAGCTGTTTTTT.

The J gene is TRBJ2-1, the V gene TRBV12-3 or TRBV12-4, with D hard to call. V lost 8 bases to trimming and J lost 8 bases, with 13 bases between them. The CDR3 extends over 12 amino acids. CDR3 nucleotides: TGTGCCAGCTGGCGAGGAACCGATGAGCAGTTCTTC. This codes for CASWRGTDEQFF.

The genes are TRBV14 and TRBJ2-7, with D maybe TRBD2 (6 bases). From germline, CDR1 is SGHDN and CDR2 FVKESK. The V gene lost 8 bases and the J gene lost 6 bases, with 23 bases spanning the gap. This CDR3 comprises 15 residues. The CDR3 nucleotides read TGTGCCAGCTCCCAAGACGGGGGTGCCCCGTTCGAGCAGTACTTC. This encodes CASSQDGGAPFEQYF.

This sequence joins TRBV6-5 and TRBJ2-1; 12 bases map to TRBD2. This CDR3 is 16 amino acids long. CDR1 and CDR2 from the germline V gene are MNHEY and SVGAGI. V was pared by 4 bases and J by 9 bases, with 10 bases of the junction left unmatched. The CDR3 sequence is CASSSSGLAGGGEQFF. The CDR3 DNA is TGTGCCAGCAGTTCCTCCGGGCTAGCGGGAGGGGGTGAGCAGTTCTTC.

The CDR3 loop is CASSLDFAGEAFF. In DNA form, the CDR3 reads TGTGCCAGCAGCTTAGATTTTGCAGGGGAAGCTTTCTTT. The chain joins TRBV7-7 to TRBJ1-1; D is possibly TRBD1 (5 bases). There are 13 residues in the CDR3. From germline, CDR1 is SSHAT and CDR2 FNYEAQ (reference sequence). Trimming left V 1 base short and J 8 bases short, with 11 bases between.

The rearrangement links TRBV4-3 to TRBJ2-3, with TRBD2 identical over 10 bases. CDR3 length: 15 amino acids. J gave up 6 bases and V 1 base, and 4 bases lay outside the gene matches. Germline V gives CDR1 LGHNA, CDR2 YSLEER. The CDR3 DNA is TGCGCCAGCAGCCAAGGTGGACTAGCGGCGGATACGCAGTATTTT. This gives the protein CASSQGGLAADTQYF.

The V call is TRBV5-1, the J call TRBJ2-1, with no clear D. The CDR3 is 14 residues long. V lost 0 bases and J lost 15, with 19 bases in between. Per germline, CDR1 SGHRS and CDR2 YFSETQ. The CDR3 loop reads CASSLAVMASLAFF. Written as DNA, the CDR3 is TGCGCCAGCAGCTTGGCCGTAATGGCCTCCCTGGCGTTCTTC.

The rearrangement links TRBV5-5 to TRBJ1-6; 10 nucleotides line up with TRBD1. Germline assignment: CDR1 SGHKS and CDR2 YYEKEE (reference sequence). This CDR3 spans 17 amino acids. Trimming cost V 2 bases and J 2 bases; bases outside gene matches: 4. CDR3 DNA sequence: TGTGCCAGCAGCTTAGTCGGGACAGGGGCCTATAATTCACCCCTCCACTTT. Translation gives CASSLVGTGAYNSPLHF.

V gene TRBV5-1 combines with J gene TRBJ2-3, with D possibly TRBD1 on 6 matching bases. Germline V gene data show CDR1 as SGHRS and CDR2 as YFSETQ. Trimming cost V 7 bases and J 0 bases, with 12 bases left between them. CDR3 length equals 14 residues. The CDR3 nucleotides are TGCGCCAGCCGGAGTACAGGGAGCACAGATACGCAGTATTTT. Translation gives CASRSTGSTDTQYF.